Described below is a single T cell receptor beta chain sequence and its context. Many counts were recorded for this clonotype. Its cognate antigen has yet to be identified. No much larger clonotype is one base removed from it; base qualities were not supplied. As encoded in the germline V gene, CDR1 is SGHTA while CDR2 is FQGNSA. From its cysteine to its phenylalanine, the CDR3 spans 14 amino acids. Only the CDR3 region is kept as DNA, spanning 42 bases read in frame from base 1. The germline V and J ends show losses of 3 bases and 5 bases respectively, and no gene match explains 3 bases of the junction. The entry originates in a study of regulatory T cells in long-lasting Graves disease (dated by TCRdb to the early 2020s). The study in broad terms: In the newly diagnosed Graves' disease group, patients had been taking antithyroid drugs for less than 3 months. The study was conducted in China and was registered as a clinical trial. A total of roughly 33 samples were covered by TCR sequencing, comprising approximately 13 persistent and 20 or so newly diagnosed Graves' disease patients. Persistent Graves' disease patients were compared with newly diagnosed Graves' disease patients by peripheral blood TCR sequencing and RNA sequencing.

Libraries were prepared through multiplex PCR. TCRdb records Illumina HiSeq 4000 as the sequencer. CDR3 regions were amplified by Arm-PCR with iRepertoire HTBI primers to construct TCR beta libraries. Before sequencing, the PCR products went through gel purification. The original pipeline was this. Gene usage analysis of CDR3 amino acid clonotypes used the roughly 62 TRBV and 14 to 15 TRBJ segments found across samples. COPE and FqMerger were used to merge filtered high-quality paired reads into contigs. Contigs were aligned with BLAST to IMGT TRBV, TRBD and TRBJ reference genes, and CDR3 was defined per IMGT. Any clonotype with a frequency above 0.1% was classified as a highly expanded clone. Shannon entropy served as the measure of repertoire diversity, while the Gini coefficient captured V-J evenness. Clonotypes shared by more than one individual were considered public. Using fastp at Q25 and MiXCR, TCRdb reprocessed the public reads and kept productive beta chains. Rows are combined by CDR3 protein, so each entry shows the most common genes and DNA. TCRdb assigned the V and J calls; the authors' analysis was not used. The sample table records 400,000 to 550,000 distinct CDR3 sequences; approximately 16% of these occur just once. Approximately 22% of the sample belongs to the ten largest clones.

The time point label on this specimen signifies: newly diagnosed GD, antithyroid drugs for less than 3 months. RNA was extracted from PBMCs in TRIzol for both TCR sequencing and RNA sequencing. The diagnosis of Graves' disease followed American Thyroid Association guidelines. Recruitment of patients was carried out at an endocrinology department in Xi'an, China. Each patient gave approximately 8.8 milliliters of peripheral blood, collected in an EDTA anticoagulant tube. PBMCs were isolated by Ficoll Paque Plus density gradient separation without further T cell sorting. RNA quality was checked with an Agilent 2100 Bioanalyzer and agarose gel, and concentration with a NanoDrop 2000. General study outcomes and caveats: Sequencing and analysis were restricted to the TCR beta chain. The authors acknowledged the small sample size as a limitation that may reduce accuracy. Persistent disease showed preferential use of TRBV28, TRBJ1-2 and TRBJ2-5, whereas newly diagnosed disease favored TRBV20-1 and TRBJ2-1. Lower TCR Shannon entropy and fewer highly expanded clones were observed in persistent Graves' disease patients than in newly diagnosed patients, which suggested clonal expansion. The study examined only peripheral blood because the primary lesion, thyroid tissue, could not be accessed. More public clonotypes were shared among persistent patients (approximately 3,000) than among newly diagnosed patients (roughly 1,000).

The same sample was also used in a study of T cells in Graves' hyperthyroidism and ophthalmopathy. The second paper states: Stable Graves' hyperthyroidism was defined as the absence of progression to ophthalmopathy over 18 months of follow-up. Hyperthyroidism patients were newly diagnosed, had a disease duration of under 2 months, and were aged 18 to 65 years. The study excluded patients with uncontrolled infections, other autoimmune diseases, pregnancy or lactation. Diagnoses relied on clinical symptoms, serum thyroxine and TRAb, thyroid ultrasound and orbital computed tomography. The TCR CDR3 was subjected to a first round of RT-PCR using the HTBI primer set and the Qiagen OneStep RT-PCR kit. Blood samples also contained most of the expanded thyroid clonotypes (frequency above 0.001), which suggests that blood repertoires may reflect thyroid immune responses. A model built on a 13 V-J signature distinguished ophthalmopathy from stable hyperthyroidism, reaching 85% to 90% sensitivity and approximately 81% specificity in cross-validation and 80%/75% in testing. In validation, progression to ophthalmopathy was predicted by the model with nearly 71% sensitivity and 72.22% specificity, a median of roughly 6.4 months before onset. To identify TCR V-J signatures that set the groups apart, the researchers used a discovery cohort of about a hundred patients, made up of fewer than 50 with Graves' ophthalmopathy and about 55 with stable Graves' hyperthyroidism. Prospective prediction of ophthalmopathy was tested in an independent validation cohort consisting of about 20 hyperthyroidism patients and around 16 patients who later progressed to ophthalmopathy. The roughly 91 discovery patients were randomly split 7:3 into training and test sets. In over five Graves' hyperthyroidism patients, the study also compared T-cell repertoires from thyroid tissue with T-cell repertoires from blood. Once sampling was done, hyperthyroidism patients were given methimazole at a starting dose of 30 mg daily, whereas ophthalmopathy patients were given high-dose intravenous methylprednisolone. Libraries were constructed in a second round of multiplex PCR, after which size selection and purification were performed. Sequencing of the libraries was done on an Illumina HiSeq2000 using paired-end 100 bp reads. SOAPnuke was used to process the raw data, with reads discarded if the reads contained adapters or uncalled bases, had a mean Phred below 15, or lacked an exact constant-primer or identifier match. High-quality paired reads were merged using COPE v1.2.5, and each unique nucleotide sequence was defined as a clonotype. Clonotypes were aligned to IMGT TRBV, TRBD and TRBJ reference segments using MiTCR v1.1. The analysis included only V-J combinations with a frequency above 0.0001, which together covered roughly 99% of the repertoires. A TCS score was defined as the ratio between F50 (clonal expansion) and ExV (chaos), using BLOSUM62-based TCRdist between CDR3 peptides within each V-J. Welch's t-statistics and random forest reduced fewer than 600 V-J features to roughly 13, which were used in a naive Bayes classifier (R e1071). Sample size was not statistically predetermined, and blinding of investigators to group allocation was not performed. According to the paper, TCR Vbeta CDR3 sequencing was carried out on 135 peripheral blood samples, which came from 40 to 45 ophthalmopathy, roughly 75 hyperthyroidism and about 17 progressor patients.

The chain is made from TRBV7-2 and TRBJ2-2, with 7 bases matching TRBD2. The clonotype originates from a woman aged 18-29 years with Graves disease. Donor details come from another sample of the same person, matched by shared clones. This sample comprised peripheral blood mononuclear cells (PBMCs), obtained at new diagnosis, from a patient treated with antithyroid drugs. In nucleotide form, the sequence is TGTGCCAGCAGCTTCCGCGGGAGAACCGGGGAGCTGTTTTTT. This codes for CASSFRGRTGELFF.